This is a list of T cell receptor beta chains from one sample in a study of blood T cell repertoires in COVID-19. Libraries were prepared by immunoSEQ multiplex PCR; TCRdb keeps only in-frame clonotypes and omits some of them. The sample consists of 70,000 or so clones, around 80% of them appearing once. Specimen: peripheral blood. These TCRs come from a man over 45 with COVID-19, enrolled during active disease. The CDR3 runs from the conserved cysteine through the conserved F or W. Each record gives: D gene, clone size, J gene, V gene, CDR3 protein, CDR3 DNA. A D gene is named only where the DNA matches it firmly. The size field is filled for only some rows; it gives once, few, many or a size class.

d_call: TRBD2
clone_size: .
j_call: TRBJ2-7
v_call: TRBV7-2
cdr3_aa: CASSRTSGDTYEQYF
cdr3_nt: TGTGCCAGCAGCCGGACTAGCGGAGACACCTACGAGCAGTACTTC

d_call: TRBD1
clone_size: .
j_call: TRBJ1-2
v_call: TRBV19
cdr3_aa: CASSIDPQQGALSGYTF
cdr3_nt: TGTGCCAGTAGTATAGACCCCCAACAGGGGGCTCTGTCTGGCTACACCTTC

d_call: .
clone_size: .
j_call: TRBJ2-5
v_call: TRBV7-8
cdr3_aa: CASSSPWAETQYF
cdr3_nt: TGTGCCAGCAGCTCCCCATGGGCAGAGACCCAGTACTTC

d_call: TRBD1
clone_size: .
j_call: TRBJ1-2
v_call: TRBV18
cdr3_aa: CASSPSGQNYGYTF
cdr3_nt: TGTGCCAGCTCACCCTCGGGACAGAACTATGGCTACACCTTC

d_call: TRBD1
clone_size: .
j_call: TRBJ1-4
v_call: TRBV7-9
cdr3_aa: CASSETTGAGNEKLFF
cdr3_nt: TGTGCCAGCAGCGAAACTACAGGGGCGGGTAATGAAAAACTGTTTTTT

d_call: .
clone_size: .
j_call: TRBJ2-1
v_call: TRBV2
cdr3_aa: CASTPTNEQFF
cdr3_nt: TGTGCCAGCACACCCACAAATGAGCAGTTCTTC

d_call: TRBD1
clone_size: .
j_call: TRBJ1-2
v_call: TRBV28
cdr3_aa: CASSFQGAPANYGYTF
cdr3_nt: TGTGCCAGCAGTTTCCAGGGGGCCCCAGCTAACTATGGCTACACCTTC

d_call: .
clone_size: .
j_call: TRBJ2-7
v_call: TRBV5-1
cdr3_aa: CASIWTQNYEQYF
cdr3_nt: TGCGCCAGCATATGGACACAGAACTACGAGCAGTACTTC

d_call: .
clone_size: .
j_call: TRBJ2-6
v_call: TRBV9
cdr3_aa: CASSGIGASGANVLTF
cdr3_nt: TGTGCCAGCAGCGGGATAGGGGCCTCTGGGGCCAACGTCCTGACTTTC

d_call: .
clone_size: .
j_call: TRBJ1-1
v_call: TRBV18
cdr3_aa: CASSTKADTEAFF
cdr3_nt: TGTGCCAGCTCGACGAAAGCGGACACTGAAGCTTTCTTT

d_call: .
clone_size: .
j_call: TRBJ2-4
v_call: TRBV5-6
cdr3_aa: CASSWRGENRGIIQYF
cdr3_nt: TGTGCCAGCAGCTGGAGGGGGGAAAACAGGGGAATCATTCAGTACTTC

d_call: TRBD2
clone_size: few
j_call: TRBJ2-3
v_call: TRBV5-1
cdr3_aa: CASGEGSADTQYF
cdr3_nt: TGCGCCAGCGGGGAGGGGAGCGCAGATACGCAGTATTTT

d_call: TRBD1
clone_size: .
j_call: TRBJ2-7
v_call: TRBV6-5
cdr3_aa: CASRFGQGGLNEQYF
cdr3_nt: TGTGCCAGCAGATTCGGACAGGGGGGATTAAACGAGCAGTACTTC

d_call: .
clone_size: .
j_call: TRBJ1-6
v_call: TRBV3-1/TRBV3-2
cdr3_aa: CASSPKGLYNSPLHF
cdr3_nt: TGTGCCAGCAGCCCTAAGGGGCTCTATAATTCACCCCTCCACTTT

d_call: .
clone_size: .
j_call: TRBJ2-3
v_call: TRBV7-8
cdr3_aa: CASSLSGGTDTQYF
cdr3_nt: TGTGCCAGCAGCTTAAGCGGCGGCACAGATACGCAGTATTTT

d_call: TRBD2
clone_size: .
j_call: TRBJ2-3
v_call: TRBV13
cdr3_aa: CASSTRLGTSTGTDTQYF
cdr3_nt: TGTGCCAGCAGCACCCGATTGGGGACTAGCACTGGCACAGATACGCAGTATTTT

d_call: TRBD1
clone_size: few
j_call: TRBJ1-5
v_call: TRBV7-9
cdr3_aa: CASSLSPTGGINQPQHF
cdr3_nt: TGTGCCAGCAGCCTTAGCCCGACAGGGGGCATCAATCAGCCCCAGCATTTT

d_call: TRBD2
clone_size: .
j_call: TRBJ2-3
v_call: TRBV11-2
cdr3_aa: CASSSPRGRATDTQYF
cdr3_nt: TGTGCCAGCAGCTCGCCCCGCGGGAGGGCCACAGATACGCAGTATTTT

d_call: TRBD2
clone_size: once
j_call: TRBJ2-1
v_call: TRBV10-1
cdr3_aa: CASTCPSGGRYNEQFF
cdr3_nt: TGCGCCAGCACCTGCCCTAGCGGGGGGAGGTACAATGAGCAGTTCTTC

d_call: TRBD2
clone_size: .
j_call: TRBJ2-7
v_call: TRBV28
cdr3_aa: CASSLQFSSGYEQYF
cdr3_nt: TGTGCCAGCAGCCTCCAATTTTCTAGCGGGTACGAGCAGTACTTC

d_call: .
clone_size: .
j_call: TRBJ2-7
v_call: TRBV30
cdr3_aa: CAWSDSGEQYF
cdr3_nt: TGTGCCTGGAGTGACAGTGGCGAGCAGTACTTC

d_call: TRBD2
clone_size: few
j_call: TRBJ2-3
v_call: TRBV5-4
cdr3_aa: CASSYSSGRSTDTQYF
cdr3_nt: TGTGCCAGCAGCTACTCTAGCGGGAGATCCACAGATACGCAGTATTTT

d_call: TRBD2
clone_size: few
j_call: TRBJ2-7
v_call: TRBV7-8
cdr3_aa: CASSWGTSEVYEQYF
cdr3_nt: TGTGCCAGCAGCTGGGGGACTAGCGAGGTCTACGAGCAGTACTTC

d_call: TRBD1
clone_size: once
j_call: TRBJ1-2
v_call: TRBV9
cdr3_aa: CASNPGQGLSYGYTF
cdr3_nt: TGTGCCAGCAACCCGGGACAGGGGCTAAGCTATGGCTACACCTTC

d_call: .
clone_size: .
j_call: TRBJ1-5
v_call: TRBV5-6
cdr3_aa: CASSNRGSGNQPQHF
cdr3_nt: TGTGCCAGCAGCAATCGGGGTTCTGGCAATCAGCCCCAGCATTTT

d_call: .
clone_size: .
j_call: TRBJ2-7
v_call: TRBV5-1
cdr3_aa: CASSTSTGRAYEQYF
cdr3_nt: TGCGCCAGCAGCACCTCGACAGGACGGGCCTACGAGCAGTACTTC

d_call: .
clone_size: large
j_call: TRBJ2-7
v_call: TRBV12-3/TRBV12-4
cdr3_aa: CASSLGQIYEQYF
cdr3_nt: TGTGCCAGCAGTTTGGGGCAGATCTACGAGCAGTACTTC

d_call: .
clone_size: .
j_call: TRBJ1-1
v_call: TRBV18
cdr3_aa: CASSPTRTMNTEAFF
cdr3_nt: TGTGCCAGCTCACCGACTAGAACCATGAACACTGAAGCTTTCTTT

d_call: TRBD1
clone_size: .
j_call: TRBJ2-5
v_call: TRBV14
cdr3_aa: CASSRQGFPQETQYF
cdr3_nt: TGTGCCAGCAGCCGACAGGGGTTCCCACAAGAGACCCAGTACTTC

d_call: .
clone_size: .
j_call: TRBJ2-7
v_call: TRBV5-1
cdr3_aa: CASSFGGTYEQYF
cdr3_nt: TGCGCCAGCAGCTTCGGCGGAACCTACGAGCAGTACTTC

d_call: TRBD2
clone_size: few
j_call: TRBJ2-3
v_call: TRBV19
cdr3_aa: CASSKNSGGPGDTQYF
cdr3_nt: TGTGCCAGTAGTAAAAATTCGGGAGGGCCGGGAGATACGCAGTATTTT

d_call: TRBD1
clone_size: .
j_call: TRBJ1-2
v_call: TRBV28
cdr3_aa: CASSAGGAIYGYTF
cdr3_nt: TGTGCCAGCAGCGCAGGGGGCGCGATCTATGGCTACACCTTC

d_call: .
clone_size: .
j_call: TRBJ2-6
v_call: TRBV30
cdr3_aa: CACPGYSGANVLTF
cdr3_nt: TGTGCCTGTCCAGGGTACTCTGGGGCCAACGTCCTGACTTTC

d_call: .
clone_size: .
j_call: TRBJ2-7
v_call: TRBV19
cdr3_aa: CASSPGGNEQYF
cdr3_nt: TGTGCCAGCTCTCCGGGGGGCAACGAGCAGTACTTC

d_call: .
clone_size: .
j_call: TRBJ1-2
v_call: TRBV4-1
cdr3_aa: CASSQGYGEGSYGYTF
cdr3_nt: TGCGCCAGCAGCCAAGGATATGGGGAGGGTAGCTATGGCTACACCTTC

d_call: TRBD1
clone_size: .
j_call: TRBJ2-7
v_call: TRBV11-2
cdr3_aa: CASSPQPTGVEEQYF
cdr3_nt: TGTGCCAGCAGCCCGCAACCGACAGGGGTGGAAGAGCAGTACTTC

d_call: TRBD1
clone_size: .
j_call: TRBJ1-2
v_call: TRBV5-4
cdr3_aa: CASSSTGGGYTF
cdr3_nt: TGTGCCAGCAGCAGCACAGGGGGCGGCTACACCTTC

d_call: TRBD2
clone_size: .
j_call: TRBJ2-7
v_call: TRBV25-1
cdr3_aa: CASSEGWGGYEQYF
cdr3_nt: TGTGCCAGCAGTGAAGGGTGGGGAGGGTACGAGCAGTACTTC

d_call: .
clone_size: .
j_call: TRBJ1-2
v_call: TRBV29-1
cdr3_aa: CSVGGDGNYGYTF
cdr3_nt: TGCAGCGTGGGGGGGGACGGAAACTATGGCTACACCTTC

d_call: .
clone_size: .
j_call: TRBJ1-3
v_call: TRBV5-1
cdr3_aa: CASSLQGPRDTIYF
cdr3_nt: TGCGCCAGCAGCTTGCAGGGGCCGCGGGACACCATATATTTT

d_call: TRBD1
clone_size: .
j_call: TRBJ1-4
v_call: TRBV28
cdr3_aa: CASSLFGTDEKLFF
cdr3_nt: TGTGCCAGCAGTTTATTCGGGACAGATGAAAAACTGTTTTTT

d_call: .
clone_size: few
j_call: TRBJ2-2
v_call: TRBV5-1
cdr3_aa: CASSSRETGELFF
cdr3_nt: TGCGCCAGCAGCTCCAGGGAAACCGGGGAGCTGTTTTTT

d_call: .
clone_size: .
j_call: TRBJ2-7
v_call: TRBV19
cdr3_aa: CASSMSGEQYF
cdr3_nt: TGTGCCAGTAGTATGTCGGGCGAGCAGTACTTC

d_call: .
clone_size: .
j_call: TRBJ2-1
v_call: TRBV5-1
cdr3_aa: CASSLFTGSSSYNEQFF
cdr3_nt: TGCGCCAGCAGCTTGTTTACAGGGAGTAGCTCCTACAATGAGCAGTTCTTC

d_call: TRBD1
clone_size: .
j_call: TRBJ2-7
v_call: TRBV19
cdr3_aa: CASRPTGVSSYEQYF
cdr3_nt: TGTGCCAGTAGACCAACAGGGGTCAGCTCCTACGAGCAGTACTTC

d_call: .
clone_size: .
j_call: TRBJ2-7
v_call: TRBV6-1
cdr3_aa: CASSDVRSSYEQYF
cdr3_nt: TGTGCCAGCAGTGACGTCAGAAGCTCCTACGAGCAGTACTTC

d_call: .
clone_size: .
j_call: TRBJ1-4
v_call: TRBV19
cdr3_aa: CASSRDSGEKLFF
cdr3_nt: TGTGCCAGTAGTCGGGACTCGGGGGAAAAACTGTTTTTT

d_call: .
clone_size: .
j_call: TRBJ1-2
v_call: TRBV3-1/TRBV3-2
cdr3_aa: CASSQKGEPFYGYTF
cdr3_nt: TGTGCCAGCAGCCAGAAGGGAGAACCCTTCTATGGCTACACCTTC

d_call: TRBD1
clone_size: .
j_call: TRBJ2-3
v_call: TRBV6-5
cdr3_aa: CASSSTGVSTDTQYF
cdr3_nt: TGTGCCAGCAGTTCTACAGGGGTTAGCACAGATACGCAGTATTTT

d_call: TRBD2
clone_size: .
j_call: TRBJ2-1
v_call: TRBV14
cdr3_aa: CASSHRTSGSLDNEQFF
cdr3_nt: TGTGCCAGCAGCCATAGGACTAGCGGGAGTCTCGACAATGAGCAGTTCTTC